This note documents a single TCR beta chain sequence. What it recognizes is unknown. Repertoires were generated with immunoSEQ multiplex PCR, while TCRdb's copy carries only in-frame clones and drops some. The table has nearly 100,000 clones, 90% seen once. The source of the sample is a study of graft-versus-host responses after intestinal transplantation. Findings and limits, study-wide: Declining HvG levels early post-transplant were linked to peak circulating GvH clone levels. Recipient marrow showed GvH clones, some seen first in ileum or blood. Clonal ratios of graft-versus-host to host-versus-graft in allografts were high for patients exhibiting graft-donor T cell macrochimerism.

The V end was cut by 5 bases, the J end by 5 bases, with 20 bases between. This CDR3 comprises 16 residues. Germline V gives CDR1 SGHVS, CDR2 FNYEAQ. The TCR comes from a human patient who received an intestinal transplant, so some T cells may come from the graft donor. This rearrangement joins TRBV7-6 to TRBJ2-3; D is unresolved. The sample consisted of PBMCs, taken 453 days after intestinal transplant. CDR3 sequence reads: CASSPYPPSRGDTQYF. As DNA, the CDR3 is TGTGCCAGCAGCCCATACCCTCCCAGCAGAGGAGATACGCAGTATTTT.